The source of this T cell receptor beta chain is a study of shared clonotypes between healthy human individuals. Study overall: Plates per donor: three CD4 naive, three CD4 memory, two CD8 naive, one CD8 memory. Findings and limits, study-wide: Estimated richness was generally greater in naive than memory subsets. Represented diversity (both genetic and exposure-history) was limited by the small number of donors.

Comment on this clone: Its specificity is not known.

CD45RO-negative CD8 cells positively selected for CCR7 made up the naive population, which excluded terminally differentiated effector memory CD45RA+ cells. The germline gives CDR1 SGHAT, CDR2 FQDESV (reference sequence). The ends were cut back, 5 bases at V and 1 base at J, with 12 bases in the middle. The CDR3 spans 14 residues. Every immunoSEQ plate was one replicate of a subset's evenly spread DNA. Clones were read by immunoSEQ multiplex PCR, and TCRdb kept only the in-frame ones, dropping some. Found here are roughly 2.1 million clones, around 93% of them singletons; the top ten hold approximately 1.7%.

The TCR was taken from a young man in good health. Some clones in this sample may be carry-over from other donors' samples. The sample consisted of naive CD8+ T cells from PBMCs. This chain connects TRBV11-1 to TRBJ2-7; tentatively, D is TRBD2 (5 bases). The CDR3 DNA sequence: TGTGCCAGCAGCGCTCCGGGATCGTCCTACGAGCAGTACTTC. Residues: CASSAPGSSYEQYF.